The subject of this entry is one T cell receptor (beta chain). Its antigen is not identified. The data belong to a study of T cell responses to AZD1222 COVID-19 vaccine. General study points: Regions left unmutated in variants are reportedly the target of nearly half of spike-specific TCRs. Among AZD1222 vaccinees, only five to seven were seropositive at baseline.

The length of the CDR3 is 13 residues. V was pared by 0 bases and J by 1 base, with 4 bases between. The germline V gene encodes CDR1 SGDLS and CDR2 YYNGEE. Produced via immunoSEQ multiplex PCR; TCRdb's table is partial and in-frame only. The sample consists of 60,000 or so clones, around 80% of them appearing once. The V gene is TRBV9, the J gene TRBJ1-1; D is unresolved. This receptor was identified in an adult in good health. The material sequenced was peripheral blood, taken on day 0 of AZD1222 vaccination. The CDR3 is CASSVGRNTEAFF. CDR3 DNA sequence: TGTGCCAGCAGCGTAGGGAGGAACACTGAAGCTTTCTTT.